This T cell receptor (beta chain) was observed in a study of blood T cell repertoires in COVID-19. At the level of the study: Italy, Spain and the United States were the sources of the convalescent and acute COVID-19 samples.

Profiling relied on immunoSEQ multiplex PCR, and the TCRdb table lists in-frame clones only, not all of them. Among approximately 470,000 clones listed, roughly 90% were seen once. Unmatched junction bases numbered 7, after V lost 6 bases and J lost 2 bases. CDR3 size: 14 residues. The germline V gene encodes CDR1 MDHEN and CDR2 SYDVKM. Participant age was roughly 18 to 89 years, and participants resided in about two dozen US areas. This sequence was found in a woman younger than 30 who had recovered from COVID-19. The chain uses TRBV28 and TRBJ2-7, with TRBD2 matching 7 bases. Input material: PBMCs or T cells enriched from blood (not recorded which). The CDR3 nucleotides are TGTGCCAGCAGAGTGGTTGGACTAGCCTACGAGCAGTACTTC. This codes for CASRVVGLAYEQYF.